This TCR beta chain was captured in a study of PD-L1 blockade in urothelial cancer. In the study overall: Anywhere from 0 to 3 prior chemotherapy regimens had been received by patients. Blood yielded a median of approximately 150,000 T cells per sample. Blood was analyzed 3 weeks (second dose) and 6 weeks after treatment start.

Time point of the sample: pretreatment peripheral blood. The CDR3 consists of 15 residues. Germline CDR1 is SEHNR and CDR2 is FQNEAQ (reference sequence). V lost 5 bases and J 0 bases, leaving 14 bases between the germline ends. Each PCR had synthetic TCR analog templates added to it as a spike-in. The repertoire was sequenced with immunoSEQ multiplex PCR; TCRdb's copy has only in-frame clones and lacks some. The sample has over 75,000 clones, 70% to 90% seen once; the top ten hold 13% to 15%. This specimen was PBMCs, taken around atezolizumab (anti-PD-L1) treatment. The receptor was isolated from a man aged 60-69 years with urothelial cancer. The chain employs TRBV7-9 and TRBJ2-7; no reliable D call. CDR3 region: CASSQTHRTSYEQYF. In DNA, the CDR3 is TGTGCCAGCAGCCAAACGCACAGAACCTCCTACGAGCAGTACTTC.